A selection of T cell receptor beta chains follows, all from one sample in a study of shared clonotypes between healthy human individuals. Data came from immunoSEQ multiplex PCR; TCRdb stores just in-frame clones and leaves some out. The data contain 2,500,000 or so clones, 90% to 95% of them seen just once; the ten biggest clones take up more than 0.35%. Source material: naive CD4+ T cells from PBMCs. These receptors were collected from a man in his late teens or twenties in good health. Some clones in this sample may be carry-over from other donors' samples. Each CDR3 is given with its conserved first and last residue. D genes are given only for firm matches.

V	D	J	length	DNA	CDR3
TRBV2	TRBD2	TRBJ2-5	14	TGTGCCAGCCTGGGACTAGCGGGAACAGAGACCCAGTACTTC	CASLGLAGTETQYF
TRBV19	NA	TRBJ2-2	16	TGTGCCAGTAGTATAGCGGGTGTAACGAACACCGGGGAGCTGTTTTTT	CASSIAGVTNTGELFF
TRBV28	NA	TRBJ1-4	12	TGTGCCAGCAGTAATCTGAATGAAAAACTGTTTTTT	CASSNLNEKLFF
TRBV5-4	TRBD1	TRBJ2-5	13	TGTGCCAGCAGGGGACAGGGACAAGAGACCCAGTACTTC	CASRGQGQETQYF
TRBV5-1	NA	TRBJ2-6	16	TGCGCCAGCGTCGAGGGGCTGTGGTCTGGGGCCAACGTCCTGACTTTC	CASVEGLWSGANVLTF
TRBV5-6	TRBD1	TRBJ1-4	14	TGTGCCAGCAGCTACCAGGACAGGGAGGGGAAACTGTTTTTT	CASSYQDREGKLFF
TRBV29-1	NA	TRBJ2-5	15	TGCAGCGTCACGGGGACGGTGGGACTCCAAGAGACCCAGTACTTC	CSVTGTVGLQETQYF
TRBV28	NA	TRBJ2-1	18	TGTGCCAGCAGTTCGTATCGGCCACTGGAAGGGACGTACAATGAGCAGTTCTTC	CASSSYRPLEGTYNEQFF
TRBV7-2	NA	TRBJ2-5	16	TGTGCCAGCAGCGACTACCCCTCCAGGGTGCGAGAGACCCAGTACTTC	CASSDYPSRVRETQYF
TRBV5-1	NA	TRBJ2-5	14	TGCGCCAGCAGCCCTCCCCAGGCTGGAGAGACCCAGTACTTC	CASSPPQAGETQYF
TRBV27	TRBD1	TRBJ2-7	16	TGTGCCAGCAGTGGAAAGGGACAGGTGAGCTCCTACGAGCAGTACTTC	CASSGKGQVSSYEQYF
TRBV18	NA	TRBJ2-1	12	TGTGCCAGCTCACCACCTGGTGATGAGCAGTTCTTC	CASSPPGDEQFF
TRBV6-1	NA	TRBJ2-7	12	TGTGCCAGCAGGGTGAGGAGGGACGAGCAGTACTTC	CASRVRRDEQYF
TRBV28	NA	TRBJ1-3	13	TGTGCCAGCATAGGGGGGCCTGGAAACACCATATATTTT	CASIGGPGNTIYF
TRBV29-1	NA	TRBJ1-6	11	TGCAGCGTTGGGGAAAGCTCACCCCTCCACTTT	CSVGESSPLHF
TRBV4-2	TRBD1	TRBJ2-6	18	TGTGCCAGCAGCCAAGAACAGGGGCTTAGCTCTGGGGCCAACGTCCTGACTTTC	CASSQEQGLSSGANVLTF
TRBV13	TRBD2	TRBJ2-7	13	TGTGCCAGCAGCCAGGGACTAGCTTACGAGCAGTACTTC	CASSQGLAYEQYF
TRBV7-9	TRBD1	TRBJ2-4	17	TGTGCCAGCAGCTCGACCCCGGGACAGGGGATCAAAAACATTCAGTACTTC	CASSSTPGQGIKNIQYF
TRBV11-2	NA	TRBJ1-3	15	TGTGCCAGCAGCTTAGGTGGGACCTACGGAAACACCATATATTTT	CASSLGGTYGNTIYF
TRBV5-4	TRBD2	TRBJ2-1	15	TGTGCCAGCCGGATGGCGGGAGGTTTCTACAATGAGCAGTTCTTC	CASRMAGGFYNEQFF
TRBV5-4	NA	TRBJ2-5	14	TGTGCCAGCAGCTTGGGTACGGCGGGGGAGACCCAGTACTTC	CASSLGTAGETQYF
TRBV18	NA	TRBJ2-1	20	TGTGCCAGCTCACCGTATTCAAATTTGGTCGCCAGATACCCCTACAATGAGCAGTTCTTC	CASSPYSNLVARYPYNEQFF
TRBV18	TRBD1	TRBJ2-1	18	TGTGCCAGCTCACCACTCGACAGGGGACCGAGCTCCTACAATGAGCAGTTCTTC	CASSPLDRGPSSYNEQFF